The 30 T cell receptor beta chains below all came from one sample that was sequenced in a study of T cells in Graves' hyperthyroidism and ophthalmopathy. RNA transcripts gave rise to amplified TCR beta CDR3 regions. Researchers ran a first-round RT-PCR on the TCR CDR3 using the HTBI primer set. TCRdb re-analysed the multiplex PCR reads in MiXCR, keeping a single row per CDR3 protein. Among about 360,000 distinct CDR3 sequences, about 13% were seen once, and the ten largest hold 9.2%. Sequenced: blood. The origin of the receptors is a woman aged 18-30 years with Graves' hyperthyroidism.

This clonotype turned up a few times. This sequence may be a read error, since a much larger clone differs from it by one base. The V and J genes are TRBV30 and TRBJ1-2; D uncertain. The CDR3 length is 12 residues. Germline-derived CDR1 and CDR2 are GTSNPN and SVGIG (reference sequence). DNA of the CDR3: TGTGCCCGGAGACCAGGACTTCGCATCTACACCTTC. As protein: CARRPGLRIYTF.

This sequence joins TRBV6-1 and TRBJ1-6; D is perhaps TRBD1 (5 bases). Trimming removed 7 bases from V and 2 bases from J, with 18 bases in between. In germline, CDR1 is MNHNS, CDR2 SASEGT. The CDR3 sequence is 17 residues long. Written as DNA, the CDR3 is TGTGCCAGCATTCAGGGAACGGTTGGGCCCTATAATTCACCCCTCCACTTT. It yields the protein CASIQGTVGPYNSPLHF.

The chain joins TRBV20-1 to TRBJ1-2; no clear D gene. The length of the CDR3 is 8 residues. Germline assignment: CDR1 DFQATT and CDR2 SNEGSKA (reference sequence). Between the trimmed V and J ends, which lost 7 bases and 8 bases, there was a span of 5 bases. The CDR3 DNA sequence: TGCAGTGGTCGGGGCTACACCTTC. Protein sequence: CSGRGYTF.

This clonotype was counted ten times or more. CDR3 in amino acids: CASSQTGLTGETQYF. In DNA, the CDR3 is TGTGCCAGCAGCCAGACGGGTCTCACGGGGGAGACCCAGTACTTC. The J gene is TRBJ2-5, the V gene TRBV3-1; D may be TRBD2 (5 bases). CDR3 length equals 15 residues. Germline CDR1 LGHDT, CDR2 YNNKEL (reference sequence). V lost 3 bases to trimming and J lost 5 bases, with 16 bases between them.

The genes are TRBV28 and TRBJ1-2; 8 bases line up with TRBD1. The CDR3 covers 14 residues. The V and J ends lost 6 bases and 8 bases, in that order; junction bases with no gene match: 11. The germline V gene has CDR1 MDHEN and CDR2 SYDVKM. The CDR3, as DNA: TGTGCCAGCAGACGACAGGGGCCGACCAGCGGCTACACCTTC. Translation gives CASRRQGPTSGYTF.

The V and J genes are TRBV5-1 and TRBJ1-2; D gene ambiguous. This CDR3 is built from 13 residues. The V and J ends lost 0 bases and 5 bases respectively, with 8 bases between them. Germline V gives CDR1 SGHRS, CDR2 YFSETQ. DNA of the CDR3: TGCGCCAGCAGCTTGGGGGTTGAATATGGCTACACCTTC. Its translation: CASSLGVEYGYTF.

With respect to this clonotype: Given a much more abundant clone one base away, this may be a read error. V is TRBV6-2 or TRBV6-3 and J is TRBJ1-4; no clear D gene. From germline, CDR1 is MNHEY and CDR2 SVGEGT. The ends were cut back, 8 bases at V and 3 bases at J, with 13 bases in the middle. This CDR3 comprises 14 residues. This CDR3 is CASEPLAPNEKLFF. The CDR3 DNA is TGTGCCAGCGAGCCTCTCGCCCCTAATGAAAAACTGTTTTTT.

This clonotype was detected ten times or more. V is TRBV20-1 and J is TRBJ2-3; unclear D gene. Germline CDR1 DFQATT, CDR2 SNEGSKA (reference sequence). Trimming left V 0 bases short and J 5 bases short, with 9 bases between. The CDR3 runs 13 residues. Here the CDR3 reads CSARDPTLDTQYF. CDR3 DNA: TGCAGTGCTAGAGACCCCACACTAGATACGCAGTATTTT.

This clonotype was observed at least ten times. The chain employs TRBV30 and TRBJ2-7; D possibly corresponds to TRBD1 (6 bases). Trimming removed 1 base at V and 6 bases at J, with 16 bases between. Germline V lookup: CDR1 GTSNPN, CDR2 SVGIG (reference sequence). The CDR3 sequence is 14 residues long. In DNA form, the CDR3 reads TGTGCCTGGAGTGGGCCCTCAGGGGCGGTCGAGCAGTACTTC. Encoded protein: CAWSGPSGAVEQYF.

This clonotype was picked up many times. J is TRBJ1-4 and V is TRBV12-3 or TRBV12-4; 8 nucleotides match TRBD1. Losses at the gene ends were 4 bases for V and 7 bases for J; bases not matched to a gene: 2. The CDR3 is made up of 13 amino acids. In nucleotides, the CDR3 is TGTGCCAGCAGTTCCGGACAGGGTGAAAAACTGTTTTTT. Translated: CASSSGQGEKLFF.

This chain uses TRBV14 with TRBJ2-7, with 16 bases lining up with TRBD2. The ends lost 1 base at V and 5 bases at J; junction bases unmatched: 5. Germline lookup yields CDR1 SGHDN and CDR2 FVKESK. This CDR3 has 17 amino acids. The CDR3 DNA sequence: TGTGCCAGCAGCCAAGTCGGGACTAGCGGGAGGGCACACGAGCAGTACTTC. It codes for CASSQVGTSGRAHEQYF.

This clonotype was observed at least ten times. The gene calls are TRBV4-2 and TRBJ1-4; TRBD1 agrees at 9 bases. With V trimmed by 3 bases and J by 8 bases, 7 bases remained unmatched. The length of the CDR3 is 15 residues. Germline CDR1 is LGHNA and CDR2 is YNFKEQ. Written as DNA, the CDR3 is TGTGCCAGCAGCCACGGCCGGACAGGGGAAGAAAAACTGTTTTTT. Translated, it gives CASSHGRTGEEKLFF.

At least ten counts were recorded for this clonotype. The chain couples TRBV3-1 to TRBJ1-1; D is undetermined. The CDR3 extends over 14 amino acids. V was clipped by 0 bases and J by 13 bases, with 18 bases between them. CDR1 and CDR2 from the germline V gene are LGHDT and YNNKEL (reference sequence). The CDR3: CASSQEGSGGLGFF. Written as DNA, the CDR3 is TGTGCCAGCAGCCAAGAGGGGTCGGGAGGGCTTGGTTTCTTT.

This clonotype was counted only a few times. The V and J genes are TRBV15 and TRBJ2-3; no firm D call. The CDR3 length is 15 residues. Trimming stripped 2 bases from V and 5 bases from J, with 14 bases between. Germline V gene sequence: CDR1 LNHNV, CDR2 YYDKDF (reference sequence). The CDR3 DNA reads TGTGCCACCAGCAGATCCAATATTGCCGGAGATACGCAGTATTTT. It translates to CATSRSNIAGDTQYF.

About this clonotype itself: Given a much more abundant clone one base away, this may be a read error. The chain carries TRBV7-9 and TRBJ2-2, with TRBD2 matching 7 bases. Per germline, CDR1 SEHNR and CDR2 FQNEAQ (reference sequence). CDR3 length: 18 residues. CDR3 protein: CASSLDWRLAVNTGELSF. The CDR3 DNA reads as TGTGCCAGCAGCTTAGATTGGCGGCTAGCGGTGAACACCGGGGAGCTGTCTTTT. The full variable domain, with the rest looked up from reference TRBV7-9 and TRBJ2-2, is DTGVSQNPRHKITKRGQNVTFRCDPISEHNRLYWYRQTLGQGPEFLTYFQNEAQLEKSRLLSDRFSAERPKGSFSTLEIQRTEQGDSAMYLCASSLDWRLAVNTGELSFGEGSRLTVL.

This clonotype showed up many times. The V and J genes are TRBV5-1 and TRBJ1-2; 9 bases agree with TRBD1. The CDR3 runs 15 residues. The germline V gene encodes CDR1 SGHRS and CDR2 YFSETQ. V shed 4 bases, J shed 7 bases, and the junction held 11 bases outside the gene matches. CDR3 residues: CASSTGQGIYSGYTF. The DNA for the CDR3 is TGCGCCAGCAGCACGGGACAGGGCATTTACTCTGGCTACACCTTC.

The sample holds many counts of this clonotype. CDR3 protein: CASSFLGYGYTF. The CDR3 DNA reads TGTGCCAGCAGTTTCCTAGGGTATGGCTACACCTTC. V gene TRBV28 combines with J gene TRBJ1-2; D gene unclear. The CDR3 length is 12 residues. The V gene lost 3 bases and the J gene lost 5 bases, with 7 bases spanning the gap. Germline V gene lookup returns CDR1 MDHEN and CDR2 SYDVKM.

This clonotype has only a few counts. In DNA, the CDR3 is TGTGCCAGCAGCCCAGGGGGCCGGGCCAAAAACATTCAGTACTTC. Translation gives CASSPGGRAKNIQYF. The gene calls are TRBV6-2 or TRBV6-3 and TRBJ2-4; 8 bases agree with TRBD1. Trimming removed 6 bases from V and 1 base from J; junction bases left unmatched: 5. The CDR3 is made up of 15 amino acids. Looked up from germline, CDR1 is MNHEY and CDR2 is SVGEGT.

This clonotype was counted at least ten times. This chain connects TRBV18 to TRBJ1-5; D unresolved. The CDR3 is 14 amino acids. Germline CDR1 and CDR2: KGHSH and LQKENI. V was shortened by 6 bases and J by 0 bases, with 9 bases between the two germline ends. The CDR3, as DNA: TGTGCCAGCTCCACGGGAAGTAGCAATCAGCCCCAGCATTTT. Amino acid sequence: CASSTGSSNQPQHF.

V is TRBV7-2 and J is TRBJ2-2, with a tentative D call TRBD2 (6 bases). The CDR3 length is 13 residues. With 5 bases removed from V and 6 bases from J, the gap between germline ends came to 10 bases. Per germline, CDR1 SGHTA and CDR2 FQGNSA. CDR3 protein: CASSVRGSGELFF. DNA of the CDR3: TGTGCCAGCAGCGTGCGGGGATCCGGGGAGCTGTTTTTT.

A few counts support this clonotype. The CDR3 protein is CASSAQGINGYTF. Here the CDR3 DNA reads TGTGCCAGCAGTGCCCAGGGGATTAATGGCTACACCTTC. V is TRBV6-1 and J is TRBJ1-2; maybe TRBD1 (6 bases). CDR3 length: 13 residues. Trimming removed 4 bases from V and 6 bases from J, with 12 bases in between. The V gene's germline CDR1 is MNHNS and CDR2 SASEGT.

This clonotype was detected ten times or more. The rearrangement joins TRBV20-1 to TRBJ2-3; TRBD2 matches 10 bases. V shed 1 base, J shed 1 base, and the junction held 11 bases outside the gene matches. The CDR3 length is 18 residues. The germline CDR1 and CDR2 sequences are DFQATT and SNEGSKA (reference sequence). CDR3 nucleotide sequence: TGCAGTGCTAGAGTTCCGCTAAGCGGGAGGGCCCGCACAGATACGCAGTATTTT. It yields the protein CSARVPLSGRARTDTQYF.

The genes are TRBV20-1 and TRBJ2-1; D is unresolved. Per the germline V gene, CDR1 is DFQATT and CDR2 is SNEGSKA (reference sequence). V lost 6 bases and J 4 bases, leaving 16 bases between the germline ends. The CDR3 extends over 14 amino acids. The CDR3 sequence is CSAPRPGPYNEQFF. The DNA for the CDR3 is TGCAGTGCCCCGCGACCCGGACCTTACAATGAGCAGTTCTTC.

This clonotype was seen a handful of times. The rearrangement joins TRBV20-1 to TRBJ1-2, with a possible D match to TRBD1 (6 bases). V gave up 7 bases and J gave up 0 bases, with 21 bases separating them. Germline CDR1 is DFQATT and CDR2 is SNEGSKA (reference sequence). This CDR3 has 16 amino acids. This CDR3 reads CSDADTGYGANYGYTF. CDR3 nucleotides: TGCAGTGATGCCGACACAGGGTATGGAGCTAACTATGGCTACACCTTC.

The V gene is TRBV7-2, the J gene TRBJ2-3, with D perhaps matching TRBD2 (5 bases). V was cut by 6 bases and J by 13 bases, with 17 bases left in between. The CDR3 is 12 residues long. Germline V gives CDR1 SGHTA, CDR2 FQGNSA. This chain's CDR3 is CASRVGLGFEYF. The CDR3 DNA sequence: TGTGCCAGCAGGGTCGGACTTGGATTTGAGTATTTT.

The table lists this clonotype with many counts. The V call is TRBV27, the J call TRBJ1-5; 7 nucleotides line up with TRBD1. Looked up from germline, CDR1 is MNHEY and CDR2 is SMNVEV (reference sequence). The V segment lost 4 bases and the J segment 6 bases; nucleotides outside the gene matches: 0. This CDR3 region has 12 residues. CDR3 nucleotide sequence: TGTGCCAGCAGTTCAGGGGGTCAGCCCCAGCATTTT. It yields the protein CASSSGGQPQHF.

This clonotype has a count of ten or more. The chain uses TRBV20-1 and TRBJ2-7; TRBD1 aligns across 8 bases. Germline CDR1 and CDR2: DFQATT and SNEGSKA (reference sequence). The CDR3 spans 11 residues. The ends lost 6 bases at V and 5 bases at J; junction bases unmatched: 3. The CDR3 DNA follows: TGCAGTGCCCCACAGGGGGACGAGCAGTACTTC. This gives the protein CSAPQGDEQYF.

This clonotype has only a few counts. A read error may explain this, as a much larger clone is one base away. Likely a read error: the CDR3 ends without its conserved phenylalanine or tryptophan. The chain joins TRBV5-5 to TRBJ1-1, with D unresolved. Germline-derived CDR1 and CDR2 are SGHKS and YYEKEE (reference sequence). The length of the CDR3 is 14 residues. The V end lost 2 bases, the J end lost 1 base, and 9 bases lay between the germline ends. The CDR3 region is CASSLPPRNTEAFL. The CDR3 DNA follows: TGTGCCAGCAGCTTACCCCCGCGGAACACTGAAGCTTTCCTT.

V gene TRBV28 combines with J gene TRBJ1-1; TRBD1 matches 7 bases. The ends lost 6 bases at V and 3 bases at J; junction bases unmatched: 7. This CDR3 spans 14 amino acids. Germline V gene data show CDR1 as MDHEN and CDR2 as SYDVKM. The CDR3 sequence is CASRQGQKYTEAFF. In nucleotides, the CDR3 is TGTGCCAGCAGACAGGGGCAGAAGTACACTGAAGCTTTCTTT.

This clonotype was observed at least ten times. J is TRBJ2-4 and V is TRBV6-1; TRBD1 aligns across 9 bases. The CDR3 sequence is 16 residues long. Trimming removed 4 bases from V and 1 base from J; junction bases left unmatched: 5. Germline CDR1 is MNHNS and CDR2 is SASEGT. In DNA, the CDR3 is TGTGCCAGCAGTGCAGAACAGGGGGCGGCCAAAAACATTCAGTACTTC. As protein: CASSAEQGAAKNIQYF.